Listed below are T cell receptor beta chains from one sample, sequenced in a study of cytotoxic CD8 clonotypes in ibrutinib-treated CLL. This table comes from immunoSEQ multiplex PCR, and its TCRdb copy is limited to in-frame clones, with some not included. Of some 350,000 clones in the sample, 67% were seen once. This material consisted of PBMCs, taken after 36 months of ibrutinib treatment. The receptor set was obtained from a human donor with chronic lymphocytic leukemia. CDR3s include the opening cysteine and the closing phenylalanine or tryptophan. A D gene is named only where the DNA matches it firmly. Size is stated for part of the rows, as once, few or many counts, or as a class when the clone is expanded.

d_gene: .
j_gene: TRBJ1-6
v_gene: TRBV6-5
abundance: few
CDR3aa: CASRKPTGPTLHF
CDR3nt: TGTGCCAGCAGGAAACCGACAGGTCCAACCCTCCACTTT

d_gene: .
j_gene: TRBJ1-5
v_gene: TRBV7-9
abundance: few
CDR3aa: CASSLAASNQPQHF
CDR3nt: TGTGCCAGCAGCTTAGCAGCTAGCAATCAGCCCCAGCATTTT

d_gene: .
j_gene: TRBJ2-7
v_gene: TRBV6-5
abundance: few
CDR3aa: CASSFSTYEQYF
CDR3nt: TGTGCCAGCAGTTTCTCCACCTACGAGCAGTACTTC

d_gene: .
j_gene: TRBJ1-1
v_gene: TRBV21-1
abundance: .
CDR3aa: CASRGTGLSDTEAFF
CDR3nt: TGTGCCAGCAGGGGAACAGGGTTGTCTGACACTGAAGCTTTCTTT

d_gene: TRBD2
j_gene: TRBJ2-5
v_gene: TRBV25-1
abundance: once
CDR3aa: CASSDPGLAGGRETQYF
CDR3nt: TGTGCCAGCAGTGATCCCGGACTAGCGGGGGGGCGGGAGACCCAGTACTTC

d_gene: .
j_gene: TRBJ1-1
v_gene: TRBV7-6
abundance: .
CDR3aa: CASSLVQGWWDTEAFF
CDR3nt: TGTGCCAGCAGCTTAGTTCAGGGGTGGTGGGACACTGAAGCTTTCTTT

d_gene: .
j_gene: TRBJ2-7
v_gene: TRBV2
abundance: .
CDR3aa: CASSKHPGALGEQYF
CDR3nt: TGTGCCAGCAGCAAACACCCCGGGGCGCTGGGCGAGCAGTACTTC

d_gene: .
j_gene: TRBJ2-3
v_gene: TRBV4-1
abundance: once
CDR3aa: CASSQEVGVGSQYF
CDR3nt: TGCGCCAGCAGCCAAGAGGTGGGAGTGGGATCGCAGTATTTT

d_gene: TRBD1
j_gene: TRBJ2-1
v_gene: TRBV5-1
abundance: .
CDR3aa: CASSLLIGTGYPNEQFF
CDR3nt: TGCGCCAGCAGCTTGCTTATTGGGACAGGGTACCCCAATGAGCAGTTCTTC

d_gene: TRBD2
j_gene: TRBJ2-3
v_gene: TRBV28
abundance: few
CDR3aa: CASRSGGGTDTQYF
CDR3nt: TGTGCCAGCAGGTCGGGAGGCGGCACAGATACGCAGTATTTT